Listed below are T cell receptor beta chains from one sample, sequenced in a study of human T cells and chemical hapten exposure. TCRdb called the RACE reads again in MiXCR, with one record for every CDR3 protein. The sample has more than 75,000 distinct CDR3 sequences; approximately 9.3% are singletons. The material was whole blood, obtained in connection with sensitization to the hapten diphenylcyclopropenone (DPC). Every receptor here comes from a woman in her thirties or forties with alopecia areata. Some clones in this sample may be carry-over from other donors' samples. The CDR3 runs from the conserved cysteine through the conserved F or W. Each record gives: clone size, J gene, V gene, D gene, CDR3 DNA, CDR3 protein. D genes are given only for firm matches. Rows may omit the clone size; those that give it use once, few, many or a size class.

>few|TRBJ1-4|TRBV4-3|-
TGCGCCAGCAGCCAAGCTCTACGGGGAGGAGCCGAAAAACTGTTTTTT
CASSQALRGGAEKLFF
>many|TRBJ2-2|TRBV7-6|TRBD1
TGTGCCAGCAGCTTATCGGCGACAGGGGCCACCGGGGAGCTGTTTTTT
CASSLSATGATGELFF
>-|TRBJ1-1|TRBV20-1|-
TGCAGTGCTAGGAATCCAGGCTTGAACACTGAAGCTTTCTTT
CSARNPGLNTEAFF
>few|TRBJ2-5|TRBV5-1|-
TGCGCCAGCACTGCAGGGTCAGTGTTAGAGACCCAGTACTTC
CASTAGSVLETQYF
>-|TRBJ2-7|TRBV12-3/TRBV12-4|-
TGTGCCAGCAGTTTCCCAGGGGTCGGCGGTATCTACGAGCAGTACTTC
CASSFPGVGGIYEQYF
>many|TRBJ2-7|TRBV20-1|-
TGCAGTGCTGACAGCTCCTACGAGCAGTACTTC
CSADSSYEQYF
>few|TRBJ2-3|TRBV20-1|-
TGCAGCATGGTCCTACCTGGCACAGATACGCAGTATTTT
CSMVLPGTDTQYF
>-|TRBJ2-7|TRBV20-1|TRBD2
TGCAGTGCTGGACGACTAGCGGGACCCTACGAGCAGTACTTC
CSAGRLAGPYEQYF
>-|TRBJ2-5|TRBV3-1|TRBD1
TGTGCCAGCAGCGAGCGGACAGGCCTCCAAGAGACCCAGTACTTC
CASSERTGLQETQYF
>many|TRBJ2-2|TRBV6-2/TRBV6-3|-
TGTGCCAGCAGATATACCCAGAGCACCGGGGAGCTGTTTTTT
CASRYTQSTGELFF
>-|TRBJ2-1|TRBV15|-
TGTGCCACCAGCAGAGACACGGTCCATGAGCAGTTCTTC
CATSRDTVHEQFF
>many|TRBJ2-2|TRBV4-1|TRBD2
TGCGCCAGCAGATCACTTTCTTCATGGACTAGCGGGGATACGAACACCGGGGAGCTGTTTTTT
CASRSLSSWTSGDTNTGELFF
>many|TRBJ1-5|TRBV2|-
TGTGCCAGCAGGAGGATCGAAAATCAGCCCCAGCATTTT
CASRRIENQPQHF
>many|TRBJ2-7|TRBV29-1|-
TGCAGCGTGCGGGTAGGGGACTACGAGCAGTACTTC
CSVRVGDYEQYF
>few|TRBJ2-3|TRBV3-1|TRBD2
TGTGCCAGCAGCCAAGGGCTAGCGGGAGAGGGGGGATTCACAGATACGCAGTATTTT
CASSQGLAGEGGFTDTQYF
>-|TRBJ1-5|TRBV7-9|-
TGTGCCAGCAGCTTATATGCGGACCAGCCCCAGCATTTT
CASSLYADQPQHF